These 26 T cell receptor beta chains share one sample of origin, sequenced in a study of blood T cell repertoires in COVID-19. Libraries were prepared by immunoSEQ multiplex PCR; TCRdb keeps only in-frame clonotypes and omits some of them. The sample has about 410,000 clones, approximately 90% seen once. Sequencing was done on a sample of peripheral blood. Receptors originate from a middle-aged woman with COVID-19, enrolled during active disease.

This rearrangement joins TRBV6-1 to TRBJ1-5; the match to TRBD1 covers 7 bases. This CDR3 has 14 residues. The germline V gene has CDR1 MNHNS and CDR2 SASEGT. The junction had 7 bases not matched to a gene; V was cut back by 3 bases and J by 8 bases. The CDR3 nucleotides read TGTGCCAGCAGTGACCGACAGGGTACAAAGCCCCAGCATTTT. Its protein is CASSDRQGTKPQHF.

This clone was counted a few times. The V gene is TRBV7-2, the J gene TRBJ2-2, with 12 nucleotides matching TRBD2. CDR1 and CDR2 (germline): SGHTA, FQGNSA. This CDR3 comprises 16 residues. The ends lost 2 bases at V and 4 bases at J; junction bases unmatched: 2. Here the CDR3 reads CASSLLAGGITGELFF. CDR3 sequence (DNA): TGTGCCAGCAGCTTACTAGCGGGAGGGATCACCGGGGAGCTGTTTTTT.

The rearrangement links TRBV7-8 to TRBJ2-4; 7 bases map to TRBD2. V lost 3 bases, J lost 7 bases, and 6 bases stayed unmatched. The CDR3 spans 14 residues. CDR1 SGHVS and CDR2 FQNEAQ come from the germline V gene. CDR3 DNA sequence: TGTGCCAGCAGCTTCGGGGGGAGACCTAACATTCAGTACTTC. This encodes CASSFGGRPNIQYF.

The rearrangement uses TRBV7-9 and TRBJ2-3; 11 positions agree with TRBD2. Germline CDR1 is SEHNR and CDR2 is FQNEAQ (reference sequence). The CDR3 contains 15 residues. Germline trimming cut 4 bases from V and 6 bases from J; bases unmatched to any gene: 6. This CDR3 reads CASSYATSGVDTQYF. CDR3 sequence (DNA): TGTGCCAGCAGCTACGCGACTAGCGGGGTGGATACGCAGTATTTT.

This chain links TRBV29-1 with TRBJ1-2; no firm D call. There are 13 residues in the CDR3. The ends were cut back, 3 bases at V and 4 bases at J, with 12 bases in the middle. Germline loops: CDR1 SQVTM, CDR2 ANQGSEA. The CDR3 DNA is TGCAGCGTTGATGGTCCGGGGATCTATGGCTACACCTTC. This gives the protein CSVDGPGIYGYTF.

V is TRBV7-9 and J is TRBJ1-3; TRBD1 agrees at 9 bases. V lost 5 bases to trimming and J lost 3 bases; unmatched junction nucleotides: 14. The CDR3 extends over 18 amino acids. Per germline, CDR1 SEHNR and CDR2 FQNEAQ (reference sequence). The CDR3 reads CASSRGLDRGANGNTIYF. DNA of the CDR3: TGTGCCAGCAGCCGCGGGCTGGACAGGGGAGCGAATGGAAACACCATATATTTT.

The V call is TRBV5-1, the J call TRBJ2-7; 7 nucleotides agree with TRBD1. CDR1 SGHRS and CDR2 YFSETQ come from the germline V gene. CDR3 length: 14 residues. The V and J ends lost 3 bases and 2 bases, in that order; junction bases with no gene match: 5. CDR3 nucleotide sequence: TGCGCCAGCAGCTCGCAAGGGGGCCCCTACGAGCAGTACTTC. The encoded protein is CASSSQGGPYEQYF.

This rearrangement joins TRBV5-3 to TRBJ1-5; D unresolved. TRBV5-3 is identified as an open reading frame with a role that is uncertain. CDR3 size: 10 residues. With 7 bases removed from V and 9 bases from J, the gap between germline ends came to 8 bases. The chain's CDR3 is CARQVRPQHF. The CDR3, as DNA: TGTGCCAGACAGGTAAGGCCCCAGCATTTT.

The V call is TRBV5-1, the J call TRBJ1-1; TRBD1 matches at 9 bases. V dropped 3 bases and J dropped 3; count of bases not matched to a gene: 0. Germline assignment: CDR1 SGHRS and CDR2 YFSETQ. CDR3 size: 13 residues. CDR3 DNA: TGCGCCAGCAGCTGGACAGGGGACACTGAAGCTTTCTTT. Residues: CASSWTGDTEAFF.

The rearrangement uses TRBV5-4 and TRBJ1-4; 7 bases are a match to TRBD1. The CDR3 spans 14 residues. Germline V gene data show CDR1 as SGHNT and CDR2 as YYREEE (reference sequence). After removal of 4 bases from V and 4 bases from J, the junction contained 4 bases not matched to a gene. In DNA, the CDR3 is TGTGCCAGCAGCCTGGACAGGTTTAATGAAAAACTGTTTTTT. It translates to CASSLDRFNEKLFF.

The chain has TRBV5-1 and TRBJ2-5; possible D gene TRBD2, 5 bases. The CDR3 length is 14 residues. CDR1 is SGHRS, CDR2 YFSETQ, per germline. V lost 2 bases, J lost 5 bases, and 13 bases lay in between. CDR3 in amino acids: CASSFEGLGETQYF. The DNA for the CDR3 is TGCGCCAGCAGCTTCGAGGGCTTGGGGGAGACCCAGTACTTC. The whole variable domain, remainder taken from reference TRBV5-1 and TRBJ2-5, is KAGVTQTPRYLIKTRGQQVTLSCSPISGHRSVSWYQQTPGQGLQFLFEYFSETQRNKGNFPGRFSGRQFSNSRSEMNVSTLELGDSALYLCASSFEGLGETQYFGPGTRLLVL.

CDR3 sequence reads: CASSRGVTEAFF. The CDR3 DNA reads TGTGCCAGCAGTCGGGGTGTAACTGAAGCTTTCTTT. V and J are TRBV6-2 or TRBV6-3 and TRBJ1-1; the D is unclear. The V end was cut by 5 bases, the J end by 5 bases, with 9 bases between. CDR1 and CDR2 (germline): MNHEY, SVGEGT. This CDR3 has 12 residues.

This chain links TRBV6-5 with TRBJ1-2, with D perhaps TRBD1 (6 bases). The V gene's germline CDR1 is MNHEY and CDR2 SVGAGI. Between the trimmed V and J ends, which lost 6 bases and 6 bases, there was a span of 14 bases. The CDR3 is made up of 13 amino acids. For the CDR3, the DNA is TGTGCCAGCAGGGCAGGGGCCTCGGATGGCTACACCTTC. This codes for CASRAGASDGYTF.

The J gene is TRBJ1-2, the V gene TRBV28, with a tentative D call TRBD1 (5 bases). Germline lookup yields CDR1 MDHEN and CDR2 SYDVKM. The CDR3 runs to 16 residues. The ends were cut back, 7 bases at V and 1 base at J, with 19 bases in the middle. Here the CDR3 reads CASNSWGRENNYGYTF. The CDR3 nucleotides read TGTGCCAGCAACTCCTGGGGCAGAGAAAATAACTATGGCTACACCTTC.

This chain links TRBV5-1 with TRBJ1-6; 7 nucleotides agree with TRBD1. Germline V lookup: CDR1 SGHRS, CDR2 YFSETQ. The V gene end was trimmed by 0 bases and the J gene end by 5 bases; junction bases not matched to a gene: 2. The CDR3 is 15 residues long. DNA of the CDR3: TGCGCCAGCAGCTTGGGAGGGACAGATAATTCACCCCTCCACTTT. It translates to CASSLGGTDNSPLHF.

The CDR3 sequence is CASSFASTGASYGYTF. The CDR3 DNA reads as TGTGCCAGCAGTTTTGCCTCGACAGGGGCGTCGTATGGCTACACCTTC. V usage is TRBV6-2 or TRBV6-3 and J usage is TRBJ1-2, with TRBD1 identical over 8 bases. CDR3 length equals 16 residues. The germline V gene encodes CDR1 MNHEY and CDR2 SVGEGT. With 4 bases clipped from V and 5 bases from J, the junction kept 12 bases outside the gene matches.

The chain is built from TRBV7-2 and TRBJ1-2, with D unresolved. This CDR3 has 14 residues. From germline, CDR1 is SGHTA and CDR2 FQGNSA. Trimming cost V 2 bases and J 4 bases, with 11 bases left between them. For the CDR3, the DNA is TGTGCCAGCAGCTTAAGTTGGGCCGGCTATGGCTACACCTTC. Residues: CASSLSWAGYGYTF.

The chain has TRBV6-5 and TRBJ1-2; D is possibly TRBD1 (5 bases). The germline V gene encodes CDR1 MNHEY and CDR2 SVGAGI. The CDR3 extends over 14 amino acids. Trimming pared 6 bases from V and 5 bases from J, leaving 16 bases between. The CDR3 DNA sequence: TGTGCCAGCAGGTCGGACTGGGGGAGGTATGGCTACACCTTC. It yields the protein CASRSDWGRYGYTF.

CDR3 DNA: TGTGCCAGCAGCTGGGGGGTGGGACAGGCTGTAGAGACCCAGTACTTC. Translation gives CASSWGVGQAVETQYF. The V call is TRBV7-2, the J call TRBJ2-5, with 8 bases fitting TRBD1. Germline V gene data show CDR1 as SGHTA and CDR2 as FQGNSA. Germline trimming cut 4 bases from V and 4 bases from J; bases unmatched to any gene: 11. CDR3 size: 16 residues.

V is TRBV28 and J is TRBJ2-7; 10 bases match TRBD1. V dropped 5 bases and J dropped 2; count of bases not matched to a gene: 6. From germline, CDR1 is MDHEN and CDR2 SYDVKM. This CDR3 has 15 residues. CDR3 sequence reads: CASSGRDRGPYEQYF. DNA for the CDR3: TGTGCCAGCAGTGGTCGGGACAGGGGTCCCTACGAGCAGTACTTC.

This chain connects TRBV24-1 to TRBJ1-2, with D perhaps matching TRBD1 (6 bases). Germline CDR1 KGHDR, CDR2 SFDVKD. The CDR3 extends over 13 amino acids. V lost 7 bases to trimming and J lost 4 bases, with 12 bases between them. For the CDR3, the DNA is TGTGCCACCAGCAAACAGGGCGGCTATGGCTACACCTTC. Amino acid sequence: CATSKQGGYGYTF.

The rearrangement links TRBV7-2 to TRBJ2-1; TRBD1 aligns across 9 bases. The CDR3 has 15 residues. Germline V gene lookup returns CDR1 SGHTA and CDR2 FQGNSA. V shed 2 bases, J shed 9 bases, and the junction held 8 bases outside the gene matches. CDR3 region: CASSLIGQGYSEQFF. The DNA of the CDR3 is TGTGCCAGCAGCTTAATAGGACAGGGGTATAGTGAGCAGTTCTTC.

A note on this clone: The identical CDR3 is also encoded by other nucleotide sequences in the sample. V and J are TRBV4-3 and TRBJ2-1; the D is unclear. CDR1 and CDR2 from the germline V gene are LGHNA and YSLEER. V was clipped by 2 bases and J by 4 bases, with 6 bases between them. The CDR3 extends over 13 amino acids. CDR3 protein: CASSQPLYNEQFF. In DNA form, the CDR3 reads TGCGCCAGCAGCCAACCCCTGTACAATGAGCAGTTCTTC.

The chain uses TRBV28 and TRBJ1-2; TRBD1 matches 8 bases. J was trimmed by 5 bases and V by 2 bases; bases with no gene match: 7. Germline CDR1 is MDHEN and CDR2 is SYDVKM. The CDR3 loop spans 15 amino acids. In nucleotides, the CDR3 is TGTGCCAGCAGTTTACCCCTGGGACAGGCATATGGCTACACCTTC. Translating gives CASSLPLGQAYGYTF.

The chain has TRBV28 and TRBJ2-2, with TRBD1 identical over 7 bases. Germline values: CDR1 MDHEN, CDR2 SYDVKM. With V trimmed by 6 bases and J by 3 bases, 4 bases remained unmatched. The CDR3 runs 14 residues. The CDR3 DNA reads TGTGCCAGCAGCCTACAGGGGTACACCGGGGAGCTGTTTTTT. It is translated as CASSLQGYTGELFF. The complete variable domain, with remaining parts taken from reference TRBV28 and TRBJ2-2, reads DVKVTQSSRYLVKRTGEKVFLECVQDMDHENMFWYRQDPGLGLRLIYFSYDVKMKEKGDIPEGYSVSREKKERFSLILESASTNQTSMYLCASSLQGYTGELFFGEGSRLTVL.

This chain joins TRBV28 and TRBJ2-1; possible D gene TRBD1, 5 bases. Germline V lookup: CDR1 MDHEN, CDR2 SYDVKM. The CDR3 runs to 18 residues. Trimming cost V 7 bases and J 6 bases, with 28 bases left between them. The CDR3: CASTLFRIEGVGSNEQFF. As DNA, the CDR3 is TGTGCCAGCACTCTTTTTCGAATCGAAGGGGTAGGTTCCAATGAGCAGTTCTTC.